This T cell receptor (beta chain) was profiled in a study of shared clonotypes between healthy human individuals. Looking at the study overall: Three CD4 naive, three CD4 memory, two CD8 naive and one CD8 memory plate were used per donor.

The protocol was immunoSEQ multiplex PCR, while the TCRdb copy is restricted to in-frame clones and leaves out a portion. This sample has some 2.4 million clones, with 93% found just once. Study donors comprised healthy, HIV-negative adults devoid of recent acute infection or vaccination. V lost 0 bases and J 3 bases, leaving 13 bases between the germline ends. CDR1 and CDR2 (germline): SGHRS, YFSETQ. CDR3 length: 15 residues. Sequencing was performed on naive CD4+ T cells from PBMCs. Subset described: CD45RA+ positively selected. The receptor's source is a man aged 18 to 29 in good health. Some clones in this sample may be carry-over from other donors' samples. The chain is built from TRBV5-1 and TRBJ2-7; D possibly corresponds to TRBD2 (5 bases). The CDR3 DNA is TGCGCCAGCAGCTTGGGTTACGGGGTTGTCTACGAGCAGTACTTC. Its translation: CASSLGYGVVYEQYF.